This T cell receptor (beta chain) was sequenced for a study of shared clonotypes between healthy human individuals. The study, taken as a whole, reports: Blood was the only sampled material, and tissue repertoires likely differ.

As handled by the study authors: Junction-only immunoSEQ data arrived without quality scores, meaning filtering differed. Libraries were prepared by immunoSEQ multiplex PCR; TCRdb keeps only in-frame clonotypes and omits some of them. V and J calls and clone size follow that table, whereas D and trimming were derived from the DNA. There are approximately 710,000 clones in the sample; about nine tenths occur only once, and more than 30% lies in the top ten. Each of the donors was a healthy adult who was HIV-negative and had not had a recent acute infection or vaccination. CD8 memory comprised CD45RO+ plus CCR7-negative CD45RA+ TemRA cells. Germline V lookup: CDR1 MNHEY, CDR2 SMNVEV (reference sequence). Trimming took off 8 bases at V and 8 bases at J, with 10 bases between the two ends. CDR3 length: 11 residues. Note on this clone: Its antigen is as yet unknown.

The chain recombines TRBV27 with TRBJ2-4; D gene ambiguous. Sequenced: memory CD8+ T cells from PBMCs. Subset defined: CD45RO+ cells pooled with CCR7-negative TemRA cells. The TCR sequence derives from a man aged 18 to 29 in good health. Some clones in this sample may be carry-over from other donors' samples. In DNA, the CDR3 is TGTGCCAGCGGAGTCCGGGACATTCAGTACTTC. Translation: CASGVRDIQYF.